Sequencing of this T cell receptor (beta chain) was carried out in a study of shared clonotypes between healthy human individuals. To note about this clone: Its specificity is unknown.

Study-level findings and limits: When naive CD4 clonotypes were compared across a few donors, about 5% were shared.

Samples underwent the assay at deep level. TCRdb keeps only in-frame clones here, not all; method: immunoSEQ multiplex PCR. The data contain under 550,000 clones, around 96% of them seen just once; the ten biggest clones take up approximately 0.062%. V was trimmed by 6 bases and J by 7 bases, leaving 13 bases between them. Germline values: CDR1 SGHTA, CDR2 FQGNSA. The CDR3 has 13 residues. The receptor's source is a woman in her thirties in good health. The V gene is TRBV7-2, the J gene TRBJ2-1, with D maybe TRBD2 (6 bases). Material: naive CD4+ T cells sorted from blood. Subset of the sample: CD45RA+ positively selected. The CDR3 spells CASRPRSGNEQFF. In DNA form, the CDR3 reads TGTGCCAGCAGGCCCAGAAGCGGGAATGAGCAGTTCTTC.